The 8 T cell receptor beta chains presented below share a single source sample, sequenced in a study of blood T cell repertoires in COVID-19. The data were produced by immunoSEQ multiplex PCR, yet TCRdb's version contains in-frame clones alone and is incomplete. There are 110,000 to 150,000 clones in the sample; around 90% occur only once, and approximately 10% lies in the top ten. Sequencing was carried out using peripheral blood. The receptors derive from a woman aged 80 or over with acute or convalescent COVID-19.

This chain uses TRBV7-9 with TRBJ1-3, with D unresolved. This CDR3 is 17 amino acids long. The ends were cut back, 0 bases at V and 3 bases at J, with 15 bases in the middle. Germline V gene lookup returns CDR1 SEHNR and CDR2 FQNEAQ (reference sequence). For the CDR3, the DNA is TGTGCCAGCAGCTTAGCTGTGTTGGTCATAGATGGAAACACCATATATTTT. Residues: CASSLAVLVIDGNTIYF.

V usage is TRBV4-2 and J usage is TRBJ1-5; TRBD1 agrees at 7 bases. The V gene's germline CDR1 is LGHNA and CDR2 YNFKEQ. This CDR3 contains 16 residues. V shed 0 bases, J shed 7 bases, and the junction held 9 bases outside the gene matches. The CDR3 here is CASSQDWQGVGQPQHF. The CDR3 DNA follows: TGTGCCAGCAGCCAAGATTGGCAGGGGGTAGGGCAGCCCCAGCATTTT.

The chain combines TRBV9 with TRBJ1-1, with D perhaps matching TRBD1 (5 bases). The V gene's germline CDR1 is SGDLS and CDR2 YYNGEE. The CDR3 contains 13 residues. The V gene lost 3 bases and the J gene lost 3 bases, with 9 bases spanning the gap. CDR3 in amino acids: CASSGQIYTEAFF. As DNA, the CDR3 is TGTGCCAGCAGCGGACAGATTTACACTGAAGCTTTCTTT.

V and J are TRBV30 and TRBJ2-1, with a weak D call TRBD2 (6 bases). The CDR3 is 12 amino acids. Per germline, CDR1 GTSNPN and CDR2 SVGIG (reference sequence). V was trimmed by 0 bases and J by 10 bases, leaving 10 bases between them. The CDR3 reads CAWSVPAGEQFF. As DNA, the CDR3 is TGTGCCTGGAGTGTCCCGGCGGGAGAGCAGTTCTTC.

J is TRBJ1-2 and V is TRBV4-1; D call uncertain. V gave up 0 bases and J gave up 5 bases, with 13 bases separating them. The germline CDR1 and CDR2 sequences are MGHRA and YSYEKL. The CDR3 length is 15 residues. DNA of the CDR3: TGCGCCAGCAGCCAAGAAGAGGGTAGAGCATATGGCTACACCTTC. It is translated as CASSQEEGRAYGYTF.

The V gene is TRBV28, the J gene TRBJ2-1, with a weak D call TRBD1 (5 bases). Per the germline V gene, CDR1 is MDHEN and CDR2 is SYDVKM. The CDR3 consists of 15 residues. V shed 2 bases and J shed 4 bases, with 12 bases lying between them. The CDR3 bases are TGTGCCAGCAGTTTAGCAGGGCCCCTTTACAATGAGCAGTTCTTC. Its translation is CASSLAGPLYNEQFF.

V usage is TRBV4-2 and J usage is TRBJ2-7; 8 bases fit TRBD2. Germline values: CDR1 LGHNA, CDR2 YNFKEQ. The CDR3 extends over 15 amino acids. Trimming took 0 bases from V and 0 from J; bases not matched to a gene: 1. Here the CDR3 reads CASSQDGGASYEQYF. In DNA, the CDR3 is TGTGCCAGCAGCCAAGACGGGGGGGCCTCCTACGAGCAGTACTTC.

V gene TRBV30 combines with J gene TRBJ1-1, with D tentatively TRBD1 (6 bases). Germline values: CDR1 GTSNPN, CDR2 SVGIG (reference sequence). The CDR3 is 16 residues long. The V end lost 5 bases, the J end lost 5 bases, and 24 bases lay between the germline ends. The CDR3 protein is CAWSQGGGRPWTEAFF. The CDR3 bases are TGTGCCTGGTCCCAAGGGGGTGGACGGCCGTGGACTGAAGCTTTCTTT.